This T cell receptor (beta chain) was retrieved from a study of response to subunit inactivated influenza vaccine. Points from the study as a whole: Each seasonal influenza vaccination, the authors suggested, recruits few new T cells.

Each CDR3 protein gets one entry after TCRdb re-called the RT-PCR reads with MiXCR. The data hold about 190,000 distinct CDR3 sequences, with about an eighth observed a single time. Comments on this clonotype: The antigen is undetermined.

V dropped 11 bases and J dropped 0 bases, with 6 bases sitting between them. This CDR3 region has 11 residues. Germline V gives CDR1 SEHNR, CDR2 FQNEAQ (reference sequence). This chain links TRBV7-9 with TRBJ2-3; no reliable D call. This material consisted of CD8+ T cells sorted from PBMCs, taken around 5 days after vaccination. This TCR was recovered from a man between 45 and 60 years old who received an inactivated influenza vaccine. The CDR3 bases are TGTGCCTTGGAAAGCACAGATACGCAGTATTTT. As protein: CALESTDTQYF.